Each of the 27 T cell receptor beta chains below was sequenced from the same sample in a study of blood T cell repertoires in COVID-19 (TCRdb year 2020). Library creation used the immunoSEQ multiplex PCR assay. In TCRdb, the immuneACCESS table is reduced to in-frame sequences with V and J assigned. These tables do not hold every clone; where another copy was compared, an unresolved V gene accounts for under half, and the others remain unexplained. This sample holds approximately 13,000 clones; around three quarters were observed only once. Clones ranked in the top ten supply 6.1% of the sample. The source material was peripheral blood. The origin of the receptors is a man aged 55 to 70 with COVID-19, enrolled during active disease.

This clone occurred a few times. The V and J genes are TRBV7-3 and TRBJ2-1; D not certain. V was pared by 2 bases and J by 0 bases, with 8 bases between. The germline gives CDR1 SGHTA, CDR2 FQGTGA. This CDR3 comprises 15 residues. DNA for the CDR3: TGTGCCAGCAGCTTACAGACAACCTCCTACAATGAGCAGTTCTTC. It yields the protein CASSLQTTSYNEQFF.

This CDR3 reads CASSPGTGVRNEQFF. Here the CDR3 DNA reads TGTGCCAGCAGCCCCGGGACAGGGGTTAGGAATGAGCAGTTCTTC. This sequence joins TRBV2 and TRBJ2-1; 10 bases are a match to TRBD1. CDR1 is SNHLY, CDR2 FYNNEI, per germline. The CDR3 has 15 residues. Trimming at V came to 6 bases and at J to 7 bases, leaving 9 bases not matched to a gene. Drawing the rest from reference TRBV2 and TRBJ2-1, the complete variable domain is EPEVTQTPSHQVTQMGQEVILRCVPISNHLYFYWYRQILGQKVEFLVSFYNNEISEKSEIFDDQFSVERPDGSNFTLKIRSTKLEDSAMYFCASSPGTGVRNEQFFGPGTRLTVL.

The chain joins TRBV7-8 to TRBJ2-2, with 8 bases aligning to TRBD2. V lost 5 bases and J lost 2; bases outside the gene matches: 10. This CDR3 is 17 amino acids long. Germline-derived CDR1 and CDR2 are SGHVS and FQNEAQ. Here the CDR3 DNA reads TGTGCCAGCAGCGGCCCAGCGGGGGCAACCAACACCGGGGAGCTGTTTTTT. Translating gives CASSGPAGATNTGELFF.

The CDR3 is CASSLGSAGRGNEQFF. CDR3 in DNA: TGTGCCAGCAGCTTAGGGTCTGCGGGAAGGGGCAATGAGCAGTTCTTC. The J gene is TRBJ2-1, the V gene TRBV7-9, with D possibly matching TRBD2 (6 bases). The CDR3 extends over 16 amino acids. The V gene lost 1 base and the J gene lost 6 bases, with 16 bases spanning the gap. Germline CDR1 SEHNR, CDR2 FQNEAQ (reference sequence).

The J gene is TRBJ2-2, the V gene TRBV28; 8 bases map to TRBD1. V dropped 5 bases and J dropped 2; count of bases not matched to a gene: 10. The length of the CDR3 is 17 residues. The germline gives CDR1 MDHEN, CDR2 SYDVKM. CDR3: CASSLRTGSLNTGELFF. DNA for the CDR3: TGTGCCAGCAGTCTTCGGACAGGGAGCCTAAACACCGGGGAGCTGTTTTTT.

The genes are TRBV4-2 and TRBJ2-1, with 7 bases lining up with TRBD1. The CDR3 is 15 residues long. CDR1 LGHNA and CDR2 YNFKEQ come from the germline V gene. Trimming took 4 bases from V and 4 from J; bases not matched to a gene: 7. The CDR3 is CASSPRGGPYNEQFF. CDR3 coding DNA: TGTGCCAGCAGCCCCAGAGGGGGCCCGTACAATGAGCAGTTCTTC.

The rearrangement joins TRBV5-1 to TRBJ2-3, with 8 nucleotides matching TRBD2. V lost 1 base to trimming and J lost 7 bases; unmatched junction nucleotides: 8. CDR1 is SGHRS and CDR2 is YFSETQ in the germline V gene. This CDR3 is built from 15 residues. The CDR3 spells CASSLISGETNTQYF. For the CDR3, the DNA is TGCGCCAGCAGCTTGATTAGCGGGGAGACTAATACGCAGTATTTT.

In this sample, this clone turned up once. The chain's CDR3 is CASSRPFLGGSGGDTQYF. The CDR3 DNA is TGTGCCAGCAGCCGACCTTTCCTGGGCGGGAGCGGGGGTGATACGCAGTATTTT. The chain couples TRBV4-2 to TRBJ2-3; 8 bases line up with TRBD2. Looked up from germline, CDR1 is LGHNA and CDR2 is YNFKEQ. CDR3 size: 18 residues. After removal of 4 bases from V and 6 bases from J, the junction contained 18 bases not matched to a gene.

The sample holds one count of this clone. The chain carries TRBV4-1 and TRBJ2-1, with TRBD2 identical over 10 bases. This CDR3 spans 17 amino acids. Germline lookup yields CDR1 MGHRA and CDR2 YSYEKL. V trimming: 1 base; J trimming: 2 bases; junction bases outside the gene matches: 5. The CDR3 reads CASSQGPSGRPYNEQFF. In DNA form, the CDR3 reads TGCGCCAGCAGCCAAGGGCCTAGCGGGAGACCCTACAATGAGCAGTTCTTC.

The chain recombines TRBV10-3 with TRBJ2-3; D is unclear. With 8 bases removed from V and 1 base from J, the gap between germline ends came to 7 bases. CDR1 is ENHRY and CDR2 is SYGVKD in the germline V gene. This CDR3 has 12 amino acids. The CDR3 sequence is CAISQGTDTQYF. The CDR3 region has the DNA TGTGCCATCTCCCAGGGCACAGATACGCAGTATTTT.

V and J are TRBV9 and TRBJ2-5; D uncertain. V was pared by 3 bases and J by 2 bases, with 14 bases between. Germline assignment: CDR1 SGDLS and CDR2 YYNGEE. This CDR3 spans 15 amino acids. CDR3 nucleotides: TGTGCCAGCAGCGCCGGCGCGACAATACAAGAGACCCAGTACTTC. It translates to CASSAGATIQETQYF.

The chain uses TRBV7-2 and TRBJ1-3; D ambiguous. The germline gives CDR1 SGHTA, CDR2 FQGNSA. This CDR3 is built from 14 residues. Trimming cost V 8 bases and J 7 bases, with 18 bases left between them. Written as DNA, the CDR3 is TGTGCCAGCTCGCCGCCGAATGGGAGGAACACCATATATTTT. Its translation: CASSPPNGRNTIYF. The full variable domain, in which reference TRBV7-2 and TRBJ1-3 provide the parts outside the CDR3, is GAGVSQSPSNKVTEKGKDVELRCDPISGHTALYWYRQSLGQGLEFLIYFQGNSAPDKSGLPSDRFSAERTGGSVSTLTIQRTQQEDSAVYLCASSPPNGRNTIYFGEGSWLTVV.

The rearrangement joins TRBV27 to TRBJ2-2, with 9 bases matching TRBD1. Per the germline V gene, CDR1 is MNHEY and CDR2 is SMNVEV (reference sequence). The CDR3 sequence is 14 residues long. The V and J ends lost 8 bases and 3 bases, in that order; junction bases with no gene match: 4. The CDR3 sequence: CASLRTGDTGELFF. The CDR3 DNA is TGTGCCAGCCTCCGGACAGGGGACACCGGGGAGCTGTTTTTT.

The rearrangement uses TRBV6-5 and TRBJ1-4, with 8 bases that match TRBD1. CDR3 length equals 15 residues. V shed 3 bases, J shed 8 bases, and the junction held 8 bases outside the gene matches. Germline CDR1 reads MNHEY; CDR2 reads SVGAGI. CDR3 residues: CASSYARGLREKLFF. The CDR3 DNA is TGTGCCAGCAGTTATGCCAGGGGGCTTAGGGAAAAACTGTTTTTT.

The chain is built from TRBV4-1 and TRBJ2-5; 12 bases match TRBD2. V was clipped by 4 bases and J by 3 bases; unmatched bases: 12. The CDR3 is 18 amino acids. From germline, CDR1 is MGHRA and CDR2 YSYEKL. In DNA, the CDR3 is TGCGCCAGCAGCCGAAGCTTGACTAGCGGGAGCCGAGAAGAGACCCAGTACTTC. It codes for CASSRSLTSGSREETQYF.

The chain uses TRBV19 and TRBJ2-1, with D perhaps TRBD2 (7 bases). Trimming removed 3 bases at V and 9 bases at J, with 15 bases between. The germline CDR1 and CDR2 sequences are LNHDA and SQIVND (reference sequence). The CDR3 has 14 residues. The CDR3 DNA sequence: TGTGCCAGTAGTATTGGAGGGGGGGAATCTGAGCAGTTCTTC. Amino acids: CASSIGGGESEQFF.

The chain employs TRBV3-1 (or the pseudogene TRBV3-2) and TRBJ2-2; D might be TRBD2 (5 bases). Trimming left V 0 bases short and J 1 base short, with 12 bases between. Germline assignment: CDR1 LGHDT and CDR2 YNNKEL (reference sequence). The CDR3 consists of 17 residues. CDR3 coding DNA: TGTGCCAGCAGCCAAGAGGAGGTAGGAGGGAACACCGGGGAGCTGTTTTTT. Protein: CASSQEEVGGNTGELFF.

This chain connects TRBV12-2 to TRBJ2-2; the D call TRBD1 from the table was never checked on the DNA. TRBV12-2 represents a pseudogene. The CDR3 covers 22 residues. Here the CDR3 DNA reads TGTGCAAGTCGCTTAGTTGGAGAGTCGGGTGGCCGGGACACAGCGAACACCGGGGAGCTGTTTTTT. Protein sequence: CASRLVGESGGRDTANTGELFF.

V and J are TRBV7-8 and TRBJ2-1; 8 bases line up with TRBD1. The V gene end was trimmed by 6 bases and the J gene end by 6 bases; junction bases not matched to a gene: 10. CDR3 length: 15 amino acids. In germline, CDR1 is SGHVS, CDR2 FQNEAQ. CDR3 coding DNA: TGTGCCAGCAGAGAGAGACAGGGGCCATCCAATGAGCAGTTCTTC. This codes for CASRERQGPSNEQFF. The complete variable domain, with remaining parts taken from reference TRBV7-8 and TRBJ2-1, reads GAGVSQSPRYKVAKRGQDVALRCDPISGHVSLFWYQQALGQGPEFLTYFQNEAQLDKSGLPSDRFFAERPEGSVSTLKIQRTQQEDSAVYLCASRERQGPSNEQFFGPGTRLTVL.

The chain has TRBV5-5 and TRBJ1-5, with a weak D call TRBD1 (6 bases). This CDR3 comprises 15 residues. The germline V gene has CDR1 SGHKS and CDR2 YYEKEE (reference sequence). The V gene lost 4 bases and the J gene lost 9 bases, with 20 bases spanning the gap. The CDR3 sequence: CASSTLQGRTGPQHF. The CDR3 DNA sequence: TGTGCCAGCAGCACCCTACAGGGAAGGACGGGGCCCCAGCATTTT.

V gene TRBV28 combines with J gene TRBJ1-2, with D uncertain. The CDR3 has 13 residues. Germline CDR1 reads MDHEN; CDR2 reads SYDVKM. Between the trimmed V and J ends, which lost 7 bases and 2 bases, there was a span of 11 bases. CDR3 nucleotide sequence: TGTGCCAGCACGGGGAGGGCAAACTATGGCTACACCTTC. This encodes CASTGRANYGYTF.

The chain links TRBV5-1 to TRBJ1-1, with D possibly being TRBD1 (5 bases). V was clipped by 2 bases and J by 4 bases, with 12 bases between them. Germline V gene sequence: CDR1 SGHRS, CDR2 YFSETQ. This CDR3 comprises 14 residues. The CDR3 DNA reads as TGCGCCAGCAGCTTAAGTCAGGGAGGCACTGAAGCTTTCTTT. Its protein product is CASSLSQGGTEAFF.

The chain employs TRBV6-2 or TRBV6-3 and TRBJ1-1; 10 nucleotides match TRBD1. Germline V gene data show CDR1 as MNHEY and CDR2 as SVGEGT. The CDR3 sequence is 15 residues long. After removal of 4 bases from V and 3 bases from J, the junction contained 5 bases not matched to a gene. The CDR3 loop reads CASSWDRGWDTEAFF. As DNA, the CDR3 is TGTGCCAGCAGTTGGGACAGGGGATGGGACACTGAAGCTTTCTTT.

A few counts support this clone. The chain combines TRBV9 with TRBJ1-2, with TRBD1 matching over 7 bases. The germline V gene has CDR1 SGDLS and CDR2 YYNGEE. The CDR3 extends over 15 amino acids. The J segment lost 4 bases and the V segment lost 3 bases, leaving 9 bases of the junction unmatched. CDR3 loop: CASSANLGTAYGYTF. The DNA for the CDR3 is TGTGCCAGCAGCGCCAATCTAGGGACAGCCTATGGCTACACCTTC.

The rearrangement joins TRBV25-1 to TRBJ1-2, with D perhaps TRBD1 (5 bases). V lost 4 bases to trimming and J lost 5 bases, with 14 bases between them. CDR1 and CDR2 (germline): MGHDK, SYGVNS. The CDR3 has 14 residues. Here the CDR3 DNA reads TGTGCCAGCAGTGCGGTAAGGGGCGGTTATGGCTACACCTTC. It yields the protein CASSAVRGGYGYTF.

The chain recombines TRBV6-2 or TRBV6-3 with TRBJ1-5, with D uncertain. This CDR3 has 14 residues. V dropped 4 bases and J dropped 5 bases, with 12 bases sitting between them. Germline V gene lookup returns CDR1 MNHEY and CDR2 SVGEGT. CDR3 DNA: TGTGCCAGCAGTTCACGACTCAGCGATCAGCCCCAGCATTTT. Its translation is CASSSRLSDQPQHF.

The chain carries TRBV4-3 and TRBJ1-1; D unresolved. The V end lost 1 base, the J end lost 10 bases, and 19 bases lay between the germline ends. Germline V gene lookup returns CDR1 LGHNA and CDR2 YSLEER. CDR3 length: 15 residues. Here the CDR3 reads CASSQGSLERARAFF. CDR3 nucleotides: TGCGCCAGCAGCCAAGGAAGTTTGGAGAGGGCGCGAGCTTTCTTT.